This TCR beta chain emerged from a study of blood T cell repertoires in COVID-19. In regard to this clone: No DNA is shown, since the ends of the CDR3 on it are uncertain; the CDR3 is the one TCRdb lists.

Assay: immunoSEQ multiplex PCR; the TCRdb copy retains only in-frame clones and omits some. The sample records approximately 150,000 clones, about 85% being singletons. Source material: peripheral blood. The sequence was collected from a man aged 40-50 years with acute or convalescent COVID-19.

The CDR3 protein is CASSQWGQGTVFF. This chain joins TRBV4-1 and TRBJ1-1; TRBD1 is taken as the D call from the table, unchecked against the DNA. Ends included, the CDR3 has 13 residues. Looked up from germline, CDR1 is MGHRA and CDR2 is YSYEKL.